This TCR beta chain was sequenced in a study of response to subunit inactivated influenza vaccine. Trimming took 6 bases from V and 7 from J; bases not matched to a gene: 8. This CDR3 has 15 amino acids. The germline gives CDR1 ENHRY, CDR2 SYGVKD. The study, taken as a whole, reports: Authors suggested seasonal influenza vaccinations each recruit few new T cells.

TCRdb processed the RT-PCR reads anew with MiXCR; each CDR3 protein has one entry. The sample has hundreds of thousands of distinct CDR3 sequences; approximately 11% are singletons. This clonotype appeared a few times. Its antigen remains unidentified. The chain combines TRBV10-3 with TRBJ2-7; 14 nucleotides match TRBD2. The sequence came from a man aged 45-60 years who received an inactivated influenza vaccine. This specimen consisted of PBMCs from blood, obtained 45 days after vaccination. The CDR3 DNA sequence: TGTGCCATCAGCGCGGGACTAGCGGGAGTAGGGGAGCAGTACTTC. Translated, it gives CAISAGLAGVGEQYF.